A single count supports the clone carrying this TCR beta chain. The data were produced by immunoSEQ multiplex PCR, yet TCRdb's version contains in-frame clones alone and is incomplete. The sample has a few hundred thousand clones, around nine tenths seen once. The record originates from a study of blood T cell repertoires in COVID-19. Those enrolled in Seattle joined during active infection and were followed longitudinally afterward. Germline V gene lookup returns CDR1 LNHDA and CDR2 SQIVND (reference sequence). CDR3 size: 17 residues. With 3 bases removed from V and 0 bases from J, the gap between germline ends came to 12 bases.

The V call is TRBV19, the J call TRBJ2-6, with a tentative D call TRBD1 (5 bases). Sequencing was performed on peripheral blood. This TCR was sampled from a woman aged 60-75 years with COVID-19, enrolled during active disease. CDR3 DNA: TGTGCCAGTAGTATTCAGGGCCCCAGCTCTGGGGCCAACGTCCTGACTTTC. Its translation: CASSIQGPSSGANVLTF.